This TCR beta chain was sequenced during a study of cytomegalovirus exposure and HLA in healthy donors (dated by TCRdb to about 2017). With regard to the full study: According to a later analysis, one platform produced both the 110 or so validation repertoires and the 700 or so repertoires of the first cohort. High-throughput TCR immunosequencing, statistical association of individual TCRs with disease status, and machine learning were combined to predict cytomegalovirus infection status. In addition to the first cohort of 666 subjects, a separate validation cohort of approximately 110 different subjects was used. The study aimed to test whether signatures of past pathogen exposure could be identified by cataloging public T cell receptors.

The germline V gene yields SGHTS for CDR1 and YDEGEE for CDR2. For this chain, trimming is 0 bases at the V end and 6 bases at the J end, and the number of junction bases without a gene match is 5. From cysteine to phenylalanine, the CDR3 is 14 amino acids long. The DNA shown is the 42-base CDR3, in frame from base 1. A remark on this clone: Its cognate antigen has yet to be identified. Per-nucleotide qualities are absent, and no much larger clonotype sits a single base away.

What the authors observed across the whole study: In vitro tests confirmed that three of the cytomegalovirus-associated TCR beta chains recognize cytomegalovirus antigens. Most TCR sequences were observed very rarely across donors, whereas some public TCRs were present in many individuals. A later analysis lacked HLA typing for the validation cohort, so it scored co-occurrence in that cohort across all 120 repertoires. In the study, roughly 160 TCR beta chains were listed as associated with cytomegalovirus. Cytomegalovirus status was reported to be diagnosed by the classifier with high specificity and sensitivity in both the original and validation cohorts. A later analysis found that TCRs clustered in the first cohort also tended to co-occur in the roughly 120 validation repertoires, with roughly 95% of cluster scores above 0. The authors suggested that the approach could potentially be extended to other disease states and immunological phenotypes.

The donors were included in the validation cohort of around 120 subjects, a group kept apart from the roughly 700-subject first cohort. Library creation used the immunoSEQ multiplex PCR assay. As for how the authors treated the data: A statistical classification framework was built to diagnose cytomegalovirus status from the catalog of TCR beta chain sequences. TCRdb re-hosts the immuneACCESS table, in-frame sequences only. Its copies lack some clones; in the studies checked, an unresolved V gene accounts for under half of them, and the cause for the rest is not known. Clone size and the V and J calls come from that table; the DNA yielded D and trimming. The sample data list approximately 170,000 clones, and almost 85% of these were observed just once. The top ten clonotypes cover about 10% of the sample.

The receptor comes from a man aged 25-45 years in good health and CMV-seropositive. The chain joins TRBV5-8 to TRBJ1-2; 7 of the junction bases match TRBD1. The sample comprised PBMCs. The CDR3 amino acid sequence is: CASSLGTGGDGYTF. The DNA reads TGTGCCAGCAGCTTGGGGACAGGAGGAGATGGCTACACCTTC.